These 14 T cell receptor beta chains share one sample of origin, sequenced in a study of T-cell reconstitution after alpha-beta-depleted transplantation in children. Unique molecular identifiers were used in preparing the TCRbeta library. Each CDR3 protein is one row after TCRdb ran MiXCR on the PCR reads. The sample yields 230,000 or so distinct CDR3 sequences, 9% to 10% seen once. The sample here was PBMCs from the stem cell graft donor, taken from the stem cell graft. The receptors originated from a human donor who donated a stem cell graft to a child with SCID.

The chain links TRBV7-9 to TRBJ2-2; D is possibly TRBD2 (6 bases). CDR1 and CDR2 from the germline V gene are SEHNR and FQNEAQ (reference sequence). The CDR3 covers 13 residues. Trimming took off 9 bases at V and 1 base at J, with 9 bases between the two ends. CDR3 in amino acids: CARGGVNTGELFF. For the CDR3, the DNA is TGTGCCAGGGGGGGTGTGAACACCGGGGAGCTGTTTTTT.

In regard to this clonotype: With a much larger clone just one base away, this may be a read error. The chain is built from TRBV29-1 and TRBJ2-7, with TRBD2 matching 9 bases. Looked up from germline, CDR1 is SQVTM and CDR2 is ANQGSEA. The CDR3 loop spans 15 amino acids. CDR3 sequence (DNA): TGCAGCGTTGAAGACCCAGCGGGGGGCTCCTACGAGCAGCACTTC. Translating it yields CSVEDPAGGSYEQHF.

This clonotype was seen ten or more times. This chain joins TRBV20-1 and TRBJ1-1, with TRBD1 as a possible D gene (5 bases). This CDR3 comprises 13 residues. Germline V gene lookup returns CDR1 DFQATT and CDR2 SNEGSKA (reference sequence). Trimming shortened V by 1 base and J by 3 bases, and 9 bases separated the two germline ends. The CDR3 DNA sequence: TGCAGTGCTAGAGTGGGACTAGACACTGAAGCTTTCTTT. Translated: CSARVGLDTEAFF.

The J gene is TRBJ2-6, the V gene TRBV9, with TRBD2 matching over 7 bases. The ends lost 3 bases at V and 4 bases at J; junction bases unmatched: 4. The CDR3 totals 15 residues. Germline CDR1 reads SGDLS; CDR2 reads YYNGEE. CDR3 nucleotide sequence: TGTGCCAGCAGCGCAGGGACTACAGGGGCCAACGTCCTGACTTTC. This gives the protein CASSAGTTGANVLTF.

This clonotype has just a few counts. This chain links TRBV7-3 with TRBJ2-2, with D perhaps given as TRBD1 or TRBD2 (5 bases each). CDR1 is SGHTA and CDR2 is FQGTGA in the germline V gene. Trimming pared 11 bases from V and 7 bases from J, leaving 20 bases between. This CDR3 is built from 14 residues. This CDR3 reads CASRGRDLGGELFF. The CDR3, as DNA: TGTGCCTCGAGGGGCAGGGACCTAGGCGGGGAGCTGTTTTTT.

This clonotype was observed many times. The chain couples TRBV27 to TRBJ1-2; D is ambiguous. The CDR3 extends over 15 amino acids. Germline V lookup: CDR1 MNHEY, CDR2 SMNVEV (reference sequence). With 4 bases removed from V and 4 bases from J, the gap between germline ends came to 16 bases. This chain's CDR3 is CASSSRPGSSYGYTF. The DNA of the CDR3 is TGTGCCAGCAGTTCCCGACCCGGGAGTAGCTATGGCTACACCTTC.

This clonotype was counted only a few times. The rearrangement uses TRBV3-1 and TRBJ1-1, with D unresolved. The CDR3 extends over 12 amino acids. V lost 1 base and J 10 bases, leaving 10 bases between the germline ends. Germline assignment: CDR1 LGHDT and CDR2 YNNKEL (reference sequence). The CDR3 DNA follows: TGTGCCAGCAGCCAAGGTGGGCGGGGAGCTTTCTTT. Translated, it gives CASSQGGRGAFF. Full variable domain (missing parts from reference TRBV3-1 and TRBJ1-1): DTAVSQTPKYLVTQMGNDKSIKCEQNLGHDTMYWYKQDSKKFLKIMFSYNNKELIINETVPNRFSPKSPDKAHLNLHINSLELGDSAVYFCASSQGGRGAFFGQGTRLTVV.

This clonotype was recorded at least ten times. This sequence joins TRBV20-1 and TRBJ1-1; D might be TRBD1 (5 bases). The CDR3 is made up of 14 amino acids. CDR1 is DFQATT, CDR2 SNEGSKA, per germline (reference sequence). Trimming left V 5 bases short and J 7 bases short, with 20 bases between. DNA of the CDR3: TGCAGTGCTGATCTTTCCGGGACGTTAGGTGAAGCTTTCTTT. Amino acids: CSADLSGTLGEAFF.

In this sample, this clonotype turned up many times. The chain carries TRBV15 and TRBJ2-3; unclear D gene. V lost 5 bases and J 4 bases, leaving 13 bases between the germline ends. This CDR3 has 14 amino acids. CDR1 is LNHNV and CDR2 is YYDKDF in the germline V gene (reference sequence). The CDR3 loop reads CATSAGPIADTQYF. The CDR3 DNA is TGTGCCACCAGCGCCGGGCCGATCGCAGATACGCAGTATTTT.

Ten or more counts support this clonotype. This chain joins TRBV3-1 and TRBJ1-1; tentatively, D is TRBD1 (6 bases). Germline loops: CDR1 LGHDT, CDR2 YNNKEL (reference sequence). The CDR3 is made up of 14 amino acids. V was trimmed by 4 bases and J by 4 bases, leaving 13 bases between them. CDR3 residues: CASSRGAKATEAFF. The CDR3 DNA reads TGTGCCAGCAGCCGGGGGGCAAAGGCCACTGAAGCTTTCTTT.

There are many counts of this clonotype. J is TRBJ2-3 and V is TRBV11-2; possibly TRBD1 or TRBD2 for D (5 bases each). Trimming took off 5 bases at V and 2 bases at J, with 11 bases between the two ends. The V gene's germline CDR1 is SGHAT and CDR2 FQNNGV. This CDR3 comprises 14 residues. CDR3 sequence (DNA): TGTGCCAGCAGCCGAGGGGCTACCACAGATACGCAGTATTTT. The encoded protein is CASSRGATTDTQYF.

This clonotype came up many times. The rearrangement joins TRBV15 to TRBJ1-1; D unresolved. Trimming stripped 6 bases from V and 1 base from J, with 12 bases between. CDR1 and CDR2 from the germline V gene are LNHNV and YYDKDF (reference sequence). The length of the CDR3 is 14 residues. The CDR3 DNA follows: TGTGCCACCAGAGCCGGGCGGTCGAACACTGAAGCTTTCTTT. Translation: CATRAGRSNTEAFF.

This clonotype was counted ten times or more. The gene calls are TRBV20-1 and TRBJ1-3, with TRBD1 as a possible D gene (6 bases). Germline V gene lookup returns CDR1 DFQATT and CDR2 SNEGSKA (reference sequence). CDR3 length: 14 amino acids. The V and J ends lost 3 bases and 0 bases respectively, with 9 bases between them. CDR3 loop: CSARAGASGNTIYF. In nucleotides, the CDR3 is TGCAGTGCTAGGGCAGGGGCCTCTGGAAACACCATATATTTT.

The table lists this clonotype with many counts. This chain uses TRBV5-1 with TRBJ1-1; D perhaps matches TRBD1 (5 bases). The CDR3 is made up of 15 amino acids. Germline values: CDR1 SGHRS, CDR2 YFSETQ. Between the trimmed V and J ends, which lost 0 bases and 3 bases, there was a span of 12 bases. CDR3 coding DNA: TGCGCCAGCAGCTTGGGAGGTCGCAGGGACACTGAAGCTTTCTTT. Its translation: CASSLGGRRDTEAFF.